The 4 T cell receptor beta chains listed next were all sequenced from one sample in a study of blood T cell repertoires in COVID-19. Only in-frame clones appear in the TCRdb table, and some are missing; sequencing was by immunoSEQ multiplex PCR. In the table there are 250,000 or so clones, around 93% of which are singletons. Sequenced: PBMCs or T cells enriched from blood (not recorded which). The receptors stem from a man aged 35 to 55 who had been exposed to COVID-19.

This chain connects TRBV2 to TRBJ2-1; D unclear. Germline CDR1 reads SNHLY; CDR2 reads FYNNEI. Trimming took 5 bases from V and 1 from J, leaving 12 bases between them. This CDR3 is 15 amino acids long. In DNA form, the CDR3 reads TGTGCCAGCAGTTCAAATCAGGATTCCTACAATGAGCAGTTCTTC. Its translation is CASSSNQDSYNEQFF.

The chain links TRBV10-3 to TRBJ2-1; 12 bases agree with TRBD2. This CDR3 spans 17 amino acids. The V and J ends lost 6 bases and 5 bases, in that order; junction bases with no gene match: 11. CDR1 ENHRY and CDR2 SYGVKD come from the germline V gene. The CDR3 is CAIRDLAGGQSDNEQFF. The DNA for the CDR3 is TGTGCCATCAGAGACCTAGCGGGAGGGCAATCGGACAATGAGCAGTTCTTC.

The chain recombines TRBV12-3 or TRBV12-4 with TRBJ1-2; D remains unclear. V was shortened by 3 bases and J by 2 bases, with 7 bases between the two germline ends. CDR3 length: 13 residues. For the CDR3, the DNA is TGTGCCAGCAGTTTGGGCGGGAACTATGGCTACACCTTC. Translation: CASSLGGNYGYTF.

This chain uses TRBV5-1 with TRBJ1-1; 10 nucleotides agree with TRBD1. CDR1 SGHRS and CDR2 YFSETQ come from the germline V gene. V trimming: 4 bases; J trimming: 10 bases; junction bases outside the gene matches: 7. The CDR3 consists of 13 residues. The CDR3 loop reads CASSRTGGIGAFF. CDR3 DNA sequence: TGCGCCAGCAGCCGGACAGGGGGAATTGGAGCTTTCTTT.